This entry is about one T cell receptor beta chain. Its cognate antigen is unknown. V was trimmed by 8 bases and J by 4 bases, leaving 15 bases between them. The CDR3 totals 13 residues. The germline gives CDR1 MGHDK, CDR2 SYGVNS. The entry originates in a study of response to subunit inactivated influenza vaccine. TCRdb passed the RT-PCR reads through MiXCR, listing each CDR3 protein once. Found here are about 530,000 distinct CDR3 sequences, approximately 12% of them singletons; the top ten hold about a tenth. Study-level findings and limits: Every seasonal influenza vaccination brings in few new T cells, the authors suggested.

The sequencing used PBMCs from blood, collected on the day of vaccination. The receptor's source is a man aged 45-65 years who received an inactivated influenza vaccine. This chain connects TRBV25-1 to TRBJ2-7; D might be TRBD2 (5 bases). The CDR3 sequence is CASRGPHHYEQYF. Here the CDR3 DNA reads TGTGCCAGCCGGGGTCCGCACCATTACGAGCAGTACTTC.